The clone carrying this T cell receptor beta chain was observed once. The record originates from a study of Ad26.COV2.S vaccination and SARS-CoV-2 variants. Turning to the study itself: Donor had been placed in the Ad26.COV2.S arm of the COV1001 trial. In the study, Ad26.COV2.S was injected intramuscularly once, or twice 56 days apart.

V was clipped by 5 bases and J by 5 bases, with 13 bases between them. From germline, CDR1 is LNHDA and CDR2 SQIVND (reference sequence). CDR3 length equals 13 residues. Repertoires were generated with immunoSEQ multiplex PCR, while TCRdb's copy carries only in-frame clones and drops some. This table holds 440,000 or so clones, 90% found once. The treatment denotes: around 19 received Ad26.COV2.S at low or high dose, single or two shots; 5 received placebo; per-sample allocation not given. It was on day 63 after the first vaccine or placebo injection that samples were taken. An Ad26 vector was used to express Wuhan-strain SARS-CoV-2 spike as the vaccine.

The source material was peripheral blood, sampled in a trial of Ad26.COV2.S vaccine versus placebo. The gene calls are TRBV19 and TRBJ2-7; a possible D gene is TRBD2 (6 bases). This receptor was taken from a person aged 18-60 years who received the Ad26.COV2.S COVID-19 vaccine or a placebo. Written as DNA, the CDR3 is TGTGCCAGTAGTCCCCACCCGGGGGACGAGCAGTACTTC. Its protein product is CASSPHPGDEQYF.